These 22 T cell receptor beta chains originate from one sample sequenced in a study of cytotoxic CD8 clonotypes in ibrutinib-treated CLL. This table comes from immunoSEQ multiplex PCR, and its TCRdb copy is limited to in-frame clones, with some not included. This repertoire shows approximately 100,000 clones, 50% to 65% found once; its top ten account for around a third. Sample: PBMCs, taken after 24 months of ibrutinib treatment. The origin of the receptors is a human donor with chronic lymphocytic leukemia.

In its sample, this clone was seen a few times. The V gene is TRBV5-1, the J gene TRBJ2-7; D is tentatively TRBD1 or TRBD2 (6 bases each). CDR1 and CDR2 (germline): SGHRS, YFSETQ. The CDR3 contains 14 residues. The V end lost 7 bases, the J end lost 3 bases, and 17 bases lay between the germline ends. In DNA form, the CDR3 reads TGCGCCAGCGGACGACAGGAGGGATACTACGAGCAGTACTTC. It encodes CASGRQEGYYEQYF.

J is TRBJ2-2 and V is TRBV9, with D possibly matching TRBD2 (5 bases). Germline V gives CDR1 SGDLS, CDR2 YYNGEE. V lost 3 bases to trimming and J lost 6 bases, with 12 bases between them. The CDR3 runs 14 residues. This chain's CDR3 is CASSGGLPPGELFF. CDR3 bases: TGTGCCAGCAGCGGAGGACTCCCCCCCGGGGAGCTGTTTTTT.

This chain uses TRBV7-2 with TRBJ1-2; D remains ambiguous. The length of the CDR3 is 13 residues. Germline CDR1 is SGHTA and CDR2 is FQGNSA. Trimming removed 3 bases from V and 2 bases from J, with 7 bases in between. Here the CDR3 DNA reads TGTGCCAGCAGCTTGGAGGGAAACTATGGCTACACCTTC. Translated: CASSLEGNYGYTF.

The rearrangement links TRBV7-2 to TRBJ2-2; D ambiguous. There are 14 residues in the CDR3. Germline V gives CDR1 SGHTA, CDR2 FQGNSA. Trimming left V 0 bases short and J 5 bases short, with 7 bases between. CDR3 loop: CASSLALGTGELFF. DNA of the CDR3: TGTGCCAGCAGCTTAGCCCTTGGGACCGGGGAGCTGTTTTTT.

The V and J genes are TRBV29-1 and TRBJ2-7; a weak D match, TRBD1 (6 bases). Germline V gives CDR1 SQVTM, CDR2 ANQGSEA. V gave up 4 bases and J gave up 3 bases, with 13 bases separating them. This CDR3 is built from 13 residues. The CDR3 nucleotides read TGCAGCGTTGGCTCGACAGGCCTCTACGAGCAGTACTTC. This gives the protein CSVGSTGLYEQYF.

The chain links TRBV7-2 to TRBJ2-2, with D possibly matching TRBD2 (6 bases). V was shortened by 7 bases and J by 5 bases, with 20 bases between the two germline ends. Germline V CDR1 and CDR2: SGHTA, FQGNSA. This CDR3 spans 16 amino acids. The CDR3: CASTPWVRGGTGELFF. In DNA form, the CDR3 reads TGTGCCAGCACCCCCTGGGTTCGGGGAGGAACCGGGGAGCTGTTTTTT.

V usage is TRBV6-1 and J usage is TRBJ2-7; TRBD1 matches 8 bases. With V trimmed by 0 bases and J by 3 bases, 10 bases remained unmatched. Per the germline V gene, CDR1 is MNHNS and CDR2 is SASEGT. The CDR3 spans 17 residues. The CDR3 spells CASSEARGTGRNYEQYF. CDR3 coding DNA: TGTGCCAGCAGTGAAGCGCGCGGGACAGGCCGAAACTACGAGCAGTACTTC.

For this clone: This sample includes further DNA sequences coding for the same CDR3. The chain couples TRBV9 to TRBJ2-5; D ambiguous. V shed 2 bases and J shed 2 bases, with 4 bases lying between them. Germline-derived CDR1 and CDR2 are SGDLS and YYNGEE. CDR3 size: 12 residues. In DNA form, the CDR3 reads TGTGCCAGCAGCGTGGGTCAAGAGACCCAGTACTTC. It is translated as CASSVGQETQYF.

J is TRBJ1-3 and V is TRBV6-5, with a possible D match to TRBD1 (5 bases). There are 15 residues in the CDR3. The V and J ends lost 6 bases and 2 bases respectively, with 14 bases between them. Germline V gene sequence: CDR1 MNHEY, CDR2 SVGAGI. The CDR3 DNA reads TGTGCCAGCAGCCGGGGAGGGGCGCCTGGAAACACCATATATTTT. Its translation is CASSRGGAPGNTIYF.

The V and J genes are TRBV12-5 and TRBJ1-5, with D tentatively TRBD1 (6 bases). V shed 2 bases and J shed 7 bases, with 18 bases lying between them. CDR1 and CDR2 from the germline V gene are LGHNT and FRNRAP. The CDR3 loop spans 16 amino acids. CDR3 coding DNA: TGTGCTAGTGGTTTGTCTGCGGACAGCCCTCGCCAGCCCCAGCATTTT. It codes for CASGLSADSPRQPQHF. Drawing the rest from reference TRBV12-5 and TRBJ1-5, the complete variable domain is DARVTQTPRHKVTEMGQEVTMRCQPILGHNTVFWYRQTMMQGLELLAYFRNRAPLDDSGMPKDRFSAEMPDATLATLKIQPSEPRDSAVYFCASGLSADSPRQPQHFGDGTRLSIL.

This clone has only a few counts. The chain recombines TRBV13 with TRBJ2-7; D call uncertain. Trimming removed 3 bases at V and 2 bases at J, with 5 bases between. Germline V lookup: CDR1 PRHDT, CDR2 FYEKMQ (reference sequence). The CDR3 covers 12 residues. CDR3 DNA sequence: TGTGCCAGCAGCTTTTTAGCCTACGAGCAGTACTTC. Translation gives CASSFLAYEQYF.

This clone occurred many times. The chain joins TRBV18 to TRBJ1-2, with 9 nucleotides matching TRBD1. The length of the CDR3 is 14 residues. Germline CDR1 is KGHSH and CDR2 is LQKENI. V shed 5 bases and J 7 bases; nucleotides not matched to a gene: 8. CDR3 DNA sequence: TGTGCCAGCTCAAATACAGGGGGCGCGAGTGGCTACACCTTC. It codes for CASSNTGGASGYTF.

This clone was seen only a few times. The V and J genes are TRBV6-5 and TRBJ2-2; D is unresolved. V was cut by 6 bases and J by 5 bases, with 10 bases left in between. Germline lookup yields CDR1 MNHEY and CDR2 SVGAGI. CDR3 length: 13 residues. This CDR3 is CASRSLATGELFF. CDR3 sequence (DNA): TGTGCCAGCAGGTCCTTAGCTACCGGGGAGCTGTTTTTT.

The chain links TRBV7-2 to TRBJ1-5; D is possibly TRBD1 (5 bases). The germline V gene encodes CDR1 SGHTA and CDR2 FQGNSA. This CDR3 region has 14 residues. With 6 bases removed from V and 4 bases from J, the gap between germline ends came to 13 bases. The CDR3 loop is CASSTGLGNQPQHF. The CDR3, as DNA: TGTGCCAGCAGTACGGGACTGGGAAATCAGCCCCAGCATTTT.

The V and J genes are TRBV29-1 and TRBJ2-5; D remains unclear. The germline V and J ends were trimmed by 4 bases and 4 bases, with 10 bases remaining between them. Germline V gene sequence: CDR1 SQVTM, CDR2 ANQGSEA. The CDR3 sequence is 12 residues long. CDR3 amino acids: CSVVKGAETQYF. As DNA, the CDR3 is TGCAGCGTTGTCAAGGGTGCAGAGACCCAGTACTTC.

The V call is TRBV20-1, the J call TRBJ2-7; D is undetermined. The germline CDR1 and CDR2 sequences are DFQATT and SNEGSKA (reference sequence). This CDR3 contains 11 residues. V lost 6 bases, J lost 5 bases, and 11 bases lay in between. DNA of the CDR3: TGCAGTGCCCGTGAGCTCAACGAGCAGTACTTC. This encodes CSARELNEQYF.

Here the CDR3 DNA reads TGCGCCAGCAGCACCGGGCCGTCCCAAAATGAGCAGTTCTTC. It translates to CASSTGPSQNEQFF. The J gene is TRBJ2-1, the V gene TRBV5-1; D remains unclear. The CDR3 loop spans 14 amino acids. V lost 4 bases and J lost 7, with 15 bases in between. Germline-derived CDR1 and CDR2 are SGHRS and YFSETQ.

In DNA form, the CDR3 reads TGTGCCAGCAGCCAAGAACAGTTCATCGGCTACACCTTC. Amino acid sequence: CASSQEQFIGYTF. This sequence joins TRBV4-2 and TRBJ1-2; D is uncertain. Germline V CDR1 and CDR2: LGHNA, YNFKEQ. V gave up 0 bases and J gave up 8 bases, with 10 bases separating them. The CDR3 sequence is 13 residues long.

The V gene is TRBV19, the J gene TRBJ2-1, with 7 bases fitting TRBD2. There are 15 residues in the CDR3. Germline assignment: CDR1 LNHDA and CDR2 SQIVND (reference sequence). V trimming: 1 base; J trimming: 8 bases; junction bases outside the gene matches: 8. CDR3 DNA: TGTGCCAGTAGTATAGCCGGGCGGGGGTTAGATGAGCAGTTCTTC. Protein sequence: CASSIAGRGLDEQFF. The variable domain in full, completed from reference TRBV19 and TRBJ2-1, reads DGGITQSPKYLFRKEGQNVTLSCEQNLNHDAMYWYRQDPGQGLRLIYYSQIVNDFQKGDIAEGYSVSREKKESFPLTVTSAQKNPTAFYLCASSIAGRGLDEQFFGPGTRLTVL.

CDR3 region: CASSLLSGDYNEQFF. DNA of the CDR3: TGCGCCAGCAGCTTGCTTAGCGGGGACTACAATGAGCAGTTCTTC. V gene TRBV5-1 combines with J gene TRBJ2-1; TRBD2 matches 8 bases. This CDR3 is built from 15 residues. After removal of 1 base from V and 3 bases from J, the junction contained 3 bases not matched to a gene. Per the germline V gene, CDR1 is SGHRS and CDR2 is YFSETQ. Using reference TRBV5-1 and TRBJ2-1 for the parts outside the CDR3, the full variable domain is KAGVTQTPRYLIKTRGQQVTLSCSPISGHRSVSWYQQTPGQGLQFLFEYFSETQRNKGNFPGRFSGRQFSNSRSEMNVSTLELGDSALYLCASSLLSGDYNEQFFGPGTRLTVL.

The chain uses TRBV10-2 and TRBJ2-7; 7 positions match TRBD2. The CDR3 runs 11 residues. Germline V gene data show CDR1 as WSHSY and CDR2 as SAAADI. V dropped 1 base and J dropped 12; count of bases not matched to a gene: 3. CDR3 region: CASSELRETYF. The CDR3 DNA is TGCGCCAGCAGTGAGTTGCGGGAGACGTACTTC.

The J gene is TRBJ1-2, the V gene TRBV7-9, with TRBD1 matching over 8 bases. V shed 5 bases, J shed 1 base, and the junction held 6 bases outside the gene matches. Germline V gene lookup returns CDR1 SEHNR and CDR2 FQNEAQ (reference sequence). The CDR3 covers 15 residues. This CDR3 is CASSLGQVLNYGYTF. In DNA, the CDR3 is TGTGCCAGCAGCCTGGGACAGGTCCTTAACTATGGCTACACCTTC.